The rows below give T cell receptor beta chains drawn from one sample of a study of T cells in Graves' hyperthyroidism and ophthalmopathy. MiXCR, run by TCRdb on the multiplex PCR reads, gives a single entry per CDR3 protein. The sample holds 450,000 to 650,000 distinct CDR3 sequences, 17% seen once. Sequencing was performed on blood. The receptors originated from a woman aged 18-29 years with Graves' ophthalmopathy. Each CDR3 is given with its conserved first and last residue. D genes are given only for firm matches. Clone size appears in some rows only: once, few, many, or a class for an expanded clone.

j_call clone_size v_call cdr3_length d_call cdr3_aa cdr3_nt
TRBJ2-2 - TRBV7-3 15 - CASSLGLSNTGELFF TGTGCCAGCAGCCTGGGACTCTCTAACACCGGGGAGCTGTTTTTT
TRBJ2-5 - TRBV2 14 - CASYSGGGQETQYF TGTGCCAGCTACTCCGGGGGTGGGCAAGAGACCCAGTACTTC
TRBJ2-2 - TRBV19 16 - CASSIDGAGGTGELFF TGTGCCAGTAGTATAGATGGGGCAGGCGGCACCGGGGAGCTGTTTTTT
TRBJ1-6 - TRBV14 15 TRBD1 CASSALDRANSPLHF TGTGCCAGCAGCGCCCTGGACAGGGCTAATTCACCCCTCCACTTT
TRBJ1-4 many TRBV11-2 15 - CASSQTGATNEKLFF TGTGCCAGCAGCCAGACAGGTGCAACTAATGAAAAACTGTTTTTT
TRBJ2-7 few TRBV7-2 16 TRBD2 CASSFGTSGTSYEQYF TGTGCCAGCAGCTTCGGAACCAGCGGGACCTCCTACGAGCAGTACTTC
TRBJ1-4 - TRBV20-1 14 - CSAEDRATNEKLFF TGCAGTGCAGAGGACCGCGCAACTAATGAAAAACTGTTTTTT
TRBJ2-3 - TRBV10-3 12 - CAISRTEGTQYF TGTGCCATCAGCAGGACAGAGGGTACGCAGTATTTT
TRBJ1-2 - TRBV19 14 TRBD1 CASTTTQGAHGYTF TGTGCCAGCACTACGACTCAGGGGGCCCATGGCTACACCTTC
TRBJ1-1 - TRBV19 13 - CPSSIWMNTEAFF TGTCCCAGTAGTATCTGGATGAACACTGAAGCTTTCTTT
TRBJ2-5 few TRBV5-1 15 TRBD1 CASSGRDRALGTQYF TGCGCCAGCAGCGGCCGGGACAGGGCGTTGGGGACCCAGTACTTC
TRBJ2-3 once TRBV10-3 19 TRBD2 CAISIDRRTSGIGADTQYF TGTGCCATCAGTATCGACAGGCGGACTAGCGGGATAGGGGCAGATACGCAGTATTTT
TRBJ2-3 many TRBV9 14 - CASSVAVRSDTQYF TGTGCCAGCAGCGTAGCGGTCCGTTCAGATACGCAGTATTTT
TRBJ2-7 few TRBV7-9 13 - CASATEGRYEQYF TGTGCCAGCGCTACCGAGGGGAGATACGAGCAGTACTTC
TRBJ1-4 many TRBV30 15 - CAIGPGTTTNEKLFF TGTGCCATTGGACCTGGGACAACAACTAATGAAAAACTGTTTTTT
TRBJ2-4 once TRBV6-1 15 TRBD1 CATSTGEVTKNIQYF TGTGCCACCTCGACAGGGGAGGTTACCAAAAACATTCAGTACTTC
TRBJ1-2 many TRBV2 13 - CASRFGSHYGYTF TGTGCCAGCAGGTTCGGCAGCCACTATGGCTACACCTTC
TRBJ1-1 many TRBV20-1 13 - CSARGPRDTEAFF TGCAGTGCGAGAGGGCCCCGAGACACTGAAGCTTTCTTT
TRBJ2-1 few TRBV6-6 15 - CASSYLSDYYNEQFF TGTGCCAGCAGTTACTTGTCAGACTACTACAATGAGCAGTTCTTC
TRBJ2-7 many TRBV7-9 13 - CASSYTMGGEQYF TGTGCCAGCAGCTACACAATGGGGGGCGAGCAGTACTTC
TRBJ2-1 many TRBV27 14 - CASSLVGLAGEQFF TGTGCCAGCAGTTTGGTAGGGCTAGCAGGCGAGCAGTTCTTC
TRBJ2-3 many TRBV6-1 13 - CASPGTKGDTQYF TGTGCCAGCCCAGGGACCAAAGGGGATACGCAGTATTTT
TRBJ1-2 many TRBV18 14 TRBD1 CASSPPGQGYGYTF TGTGCCAGCTCACCGCCGGGACAGGGGTATGGCTACACCTTC
TRBJ2-7 many TRBV7-6 16 - CASSLSVNSGAYEQYF TGTGCCAGCAGCTTATCGGTCAACTCCGGGGCCTACGAGCAGTACTTC
TRBJ2-1 many TRBV12-3/TRBV12-4 15 TRBD2 CASRGAGSVYNEQFF TGTGCCAGCAGGGGAGCGGGGTCTGTGTACAATGAGCAGTTCTTC
TRBJ2-4 - TRBV20-1 14 TRBD2 CSASGGSGKNIQYF TGCAGTGCTAGTGGCGGGAGCGGCAAAAACATTCAGTACTTC
TRBJ2-7 - TRBV30 13 - CAWSGTPTYEQYF TGTGCCTGGAGTGGAACACCCACCTACGAGCAGTACTTC
TRBJ1-1 - TRBV7-3 13 - CASSSDMAGTAFF TGTGCCAGCAGCTCGGATATGGCAGGGACGGCTTTCTTT
TRBJ2-4 - TRBV6-5 15 - CASSYTRGNRNIQYF TGTGCCAGCAGTTACACGAGGGGTAATCGAAACATTCAGTACTTC
TRBJ1-2 many TRBV20-1 15 TRBD1 CSANDRGPTFGGYTF TGCAGTGCTAATGACAGGGGGCCCACTTTTGGTGGCTACACCTTC
TRBJ1-1 many TRBV18 12 - CASSREDGEAFF TGTGCCAGCTCAAGGGAGGACGGTGAAGCTTTCTTT
TRBJ2-5 - TRBV4-2 16 TRBD2 CASSHRMGGVGETQYF TGTGCCAGCAGCCACAGAATGGGAGGGGTAGGAGAGACCCAGTACTTC
TRBJ2-1 few TRBV15 16 - CATSKNQILLYNEQFF TGTGCCACCAGCAAAAATCAGATCCTACTTTACAATGAGCAGTTCTTC
TRBJ2-2 - TRBV2 14 - CASIGQGNSGELFF TGTGCCAGCATCGGGCAGGGGAATTCCGGGGAGCTGTTTTTT
TRBJ1-4 few TRBV9 14 - CASSVDREHEKLFF TGTGCCAGCAGCGTAGACAGGGAGCATGAAAAACTGTTTTTT
TRBJ1-6 many TRBV24-1 13 TRBD1 CATSGTGGTPLHF TGTGCCACCAGCGGAACAGGGGGGACACCCCTCCACTTT
TRBJ1-5 many TRBV6-1 15 - CASSEAEGVNQPQHF TGTGCCAGCAGTGAAGCGGAAGGGGTCAATCAGCCCCAGCATTTT
TRBJ1-2 - TRBV20-1 11 - CSAIYIYGYTF TGCAGTGCTATATACATCTATGGCTACACCTTC
TRBJ2-7 few TRBV4-2 14 - CASSQERWSYEQYF TGTGCCAGCAGCCAAGAGCGTTGGAGCTACGAGCAGTACTTC
TRBJ1-1 many TRBV3-1 15 - CASSQRTGKGTEAFF TGTGCCAGCAGCCAACGTACAGGGAAGGGCACTGAAGCTTTCTTT
TRBJ2-3 many TRBV2 10 - CASSLLAQYF TGTGCCAGCAGTCTCCTCGCGCAGTATTTT
TRBJ2-7 many TRBV6-2/TRBV6-3 16 TRBD1 CASSYDTGTGGVDQYF TGTGCCAGCAGTTATGACACCGGGACAGGGGGCGTCGATCAGTACTTC
TRBJ2-7 many TRBV20-1 12 TRBD1 CSVHRGDYEQYF TGCAGTGTTCACAGGGGGGACTACGAGCAGTACTTC
TRBJ1-6 few TRBV11-2 16 - CASSLRTGTNTSPLHF TGTGCCAGCAGCTTGCGAACCGGGACTAATACCTCACCCCTCCACTTT
TRBJ2-7 many TRBV2 13 - CASSGSPSSEQYF TGTGCCAGCAGTGGATCTCCCTCCTCCGAGCAGTACTTC
TRBJ2-7 many TRBV6-1 16 TRBD2 CASSWLTSGTYYEQYF TGTGCCAGCAGTTGGCTGACTAGCGGGACTTACTACGAGCAGTACTTC
TRBJ2-5 many TRBV10-3 16 TRBD1 CAISEPGQGAQETQYF TGTGCCATCAGTGAGCCGGGACAGGGGGCCCAAGAGACCCAGTACTTC
TRBJ2-3 - TRBV28 17 TRBD2 CASSLRGGAPFTDTQYF TGTGCCAGCAGTTTGCGCGGGGGGGCCCCCTTCACAGATACGCAGTATTTT
TRBJ2-2 many TRBV6-2/TRBV6-3 17 TRBD1 CASSSPRQGWNTGELFF TGTGCCAGCAGTTCACCACGACAGGGCTGGAACACCGGGGAGCTGTTTTTT
TRBJ1-2 - TRBV6-1 14 TRBD1 CASNSDRVSYGYTF TGTGCCAGCAACTCCGACAGGGTGAGCTATGGCTACACCTTC
TRBJ2-7 few TRBV27 14 - CASSLKALYYEQYF TGTGCCAGCAGTTTAAAGGCCCTTTACTACGAGCAGTACTTC
TRBJ1-2 many TRBV30 13 - CAWSNAEIYGYTF TGTGCCTGGAGTAATGCAGAAATCTATGGCTACACCTTC
TRBJ1-4 - TRBV20-1 16 TRBD1 CSASTGDRDYNEKLFF TGCAGTGCAAGTACAGGGGATCGCGATTATAATGAAAAACTGTTTTTT
TRBJ1-2 few TRBV11-3 13 - CASSGGPNYGYTF TGTGCCAGCAGCGGGGGACCAAACTATGGCTACACCTTC
TRBJ2-1 many TRBV20-1 14 TRBD2 CSARGTGTSNEQFF TGCAGTGCTAGGGGGACCGGGACTAGCAACGAGCAGTTCTTC
TRBJ1-2 many TRBV15 13 TRBD1 CATGTGGGYGYTF TGTGCCACCGGGACAGGGGGCGGCTATGGCTACACCTTC
TRBJ1-1 many TRBV11-2 13 - CASRAQGDTEAFF TGTGCCAGCAGGGCACAGGGAGACACTGAAGCTTTCTTT